This T cell receptor (beta chain) appears in the sequencing data of a study of cytomegalovirus exposure and HLA in healthy donors. Trimming cost V 4 bases and J 8 bases, with 8 bases left between them. Germline CDR1 SQVTM, CDR2 ANQGSEA. CDR3 length: 10 residues. With 60 Vbeta and 13 Jbeta primers, the PCR was carried out. Clones were read by immunoSEQ multiplex PCR, and TCRdb kept only the in-frame ones, dropping some. Seen here are some 200,000 clones, about three quarters observed once, and the top ten hold 15% to 18%. Material for sequencing was PBMCs. The clonotype originates from a middle-aged man in good health and CMV-seronegative. This rearrangement joins TRBV29-1 to TRBJ1-1; perhaps TRBD1 as D (6 bases). The CDR3: CSVGRGEAFF. The CDR3 DNA reads TGCAGCGTTGGAAGGGGGGAAGCTTTCTTT.